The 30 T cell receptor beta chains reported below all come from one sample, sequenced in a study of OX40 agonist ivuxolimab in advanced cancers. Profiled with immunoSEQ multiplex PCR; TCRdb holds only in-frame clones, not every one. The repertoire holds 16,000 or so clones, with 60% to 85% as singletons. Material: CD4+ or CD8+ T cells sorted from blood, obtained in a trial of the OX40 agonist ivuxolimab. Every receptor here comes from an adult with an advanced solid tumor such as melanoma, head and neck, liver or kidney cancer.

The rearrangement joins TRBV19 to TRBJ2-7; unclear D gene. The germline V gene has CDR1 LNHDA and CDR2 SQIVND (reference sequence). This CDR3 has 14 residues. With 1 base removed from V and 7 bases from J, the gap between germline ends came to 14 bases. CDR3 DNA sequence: TGTGCCAGTAGTATAGGGGCCTCGGAACGGGAGCAGTACTTC. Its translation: CASSIGASEREQYF.

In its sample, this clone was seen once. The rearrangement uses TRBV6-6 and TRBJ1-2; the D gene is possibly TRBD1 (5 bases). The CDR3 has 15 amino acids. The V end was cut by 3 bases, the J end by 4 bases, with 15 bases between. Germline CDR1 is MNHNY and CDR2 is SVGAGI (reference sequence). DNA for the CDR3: TGTGCCAGCAGTTATCCCGGGACGGACCCCTATGGCTACACCTTC. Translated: CASSYPGTDPYGYTF.

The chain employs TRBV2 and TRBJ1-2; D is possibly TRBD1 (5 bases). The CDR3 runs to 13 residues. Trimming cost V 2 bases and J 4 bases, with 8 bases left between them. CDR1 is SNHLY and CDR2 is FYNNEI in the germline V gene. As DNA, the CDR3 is TGTGCCAGCAGTGAATGGGGGACCTATGGCTACACCTTC. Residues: CASSEWGTYGYTF.

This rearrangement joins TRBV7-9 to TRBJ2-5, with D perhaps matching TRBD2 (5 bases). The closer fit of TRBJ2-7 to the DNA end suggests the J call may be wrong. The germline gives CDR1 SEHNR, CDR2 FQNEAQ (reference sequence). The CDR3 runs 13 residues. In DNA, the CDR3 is TGTGCCAGCAGCCCAGAAGGGAGATCCGAGCAGTACTTC. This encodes CASSPEGRSEQYF.

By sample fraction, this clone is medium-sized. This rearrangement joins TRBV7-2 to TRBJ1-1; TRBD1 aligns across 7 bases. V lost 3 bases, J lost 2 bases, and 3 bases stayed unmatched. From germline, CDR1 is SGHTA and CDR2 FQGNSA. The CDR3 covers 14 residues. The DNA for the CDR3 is TGTGCCAGCAGCTTCAGGGGGGTTAACACTGAAGCTTTCTTT. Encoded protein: CASSFRGVNTEAFF.

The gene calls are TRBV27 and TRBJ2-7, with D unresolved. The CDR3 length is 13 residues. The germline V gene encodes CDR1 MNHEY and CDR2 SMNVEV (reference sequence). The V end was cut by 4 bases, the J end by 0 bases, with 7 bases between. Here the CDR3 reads CASSYDVSYEQYF. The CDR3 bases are TGTGCCAGCAGTTACGACGTCTCCTACGAGCAGTACTTC.

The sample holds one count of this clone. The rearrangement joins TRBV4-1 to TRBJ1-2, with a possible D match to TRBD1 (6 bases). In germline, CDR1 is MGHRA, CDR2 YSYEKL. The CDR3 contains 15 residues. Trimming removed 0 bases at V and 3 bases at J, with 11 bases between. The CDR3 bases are TGCGCCAGCAGCCAAGATTCGAGGACAGACTATGGCTACACCTTC. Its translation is CASSQDSRTDYGYTF.

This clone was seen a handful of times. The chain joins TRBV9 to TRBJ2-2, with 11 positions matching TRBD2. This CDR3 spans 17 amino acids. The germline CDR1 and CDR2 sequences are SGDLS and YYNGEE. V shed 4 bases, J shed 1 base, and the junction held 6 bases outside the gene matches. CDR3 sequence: CASSHPGLAGNTGELFF. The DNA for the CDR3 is TGTGCCAGCAGCCATCCCGGACTAGCGGGGAACACCGGGGAGCTGTTTTTT.

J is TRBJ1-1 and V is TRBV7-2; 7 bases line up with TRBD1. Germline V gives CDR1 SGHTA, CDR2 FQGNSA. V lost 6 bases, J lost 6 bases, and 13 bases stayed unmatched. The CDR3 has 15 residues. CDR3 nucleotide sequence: TGTGCCAGCAGGGATGACAGGGTCGAAAACCCTGAAGCTTTCTTT. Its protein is CASRDDRVENPEAFF.

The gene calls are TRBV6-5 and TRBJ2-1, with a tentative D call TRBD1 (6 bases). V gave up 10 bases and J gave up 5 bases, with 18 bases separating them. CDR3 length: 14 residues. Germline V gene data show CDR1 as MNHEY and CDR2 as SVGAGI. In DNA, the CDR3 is TGTGCCACTAACAGGGAATTCATACACAATGAGCAGTTCTTC. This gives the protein CATNREFIHNEQFF.

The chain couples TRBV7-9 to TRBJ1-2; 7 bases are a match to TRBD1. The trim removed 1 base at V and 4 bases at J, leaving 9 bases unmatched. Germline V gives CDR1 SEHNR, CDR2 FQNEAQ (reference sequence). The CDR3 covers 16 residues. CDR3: CASSLDGTALRYGYTF. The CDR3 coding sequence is TGTGCCAGCAGCTTAGACGGGACAGCCCTTCGCTATGGCTACACCTTC.

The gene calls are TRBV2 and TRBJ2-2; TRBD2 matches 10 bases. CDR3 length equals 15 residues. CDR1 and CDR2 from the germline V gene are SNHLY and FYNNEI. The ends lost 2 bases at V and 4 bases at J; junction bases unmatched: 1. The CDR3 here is CASSERLAGTGELFF. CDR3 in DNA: TGTGCCAGCAGTGAAAGACTAGCGGGCACCGGGGAGCTGTTTTTT.

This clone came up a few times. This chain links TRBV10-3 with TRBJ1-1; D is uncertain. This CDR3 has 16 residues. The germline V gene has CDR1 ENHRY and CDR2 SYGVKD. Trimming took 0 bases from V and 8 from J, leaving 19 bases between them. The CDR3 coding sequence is TGTGCCATCAGTGAGTCGTCAACACACGTACAACTAGAAGCTTTCTTT. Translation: CAISESSTHVQLEAFF.

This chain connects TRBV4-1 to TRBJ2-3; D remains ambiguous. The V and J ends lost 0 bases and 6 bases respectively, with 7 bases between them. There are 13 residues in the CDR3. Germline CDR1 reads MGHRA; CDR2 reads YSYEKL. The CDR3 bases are TGCGCCAGCAGCCAAGATATCGGGGATACGCAGTATTTT. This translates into CASSQDIGDTQYF.

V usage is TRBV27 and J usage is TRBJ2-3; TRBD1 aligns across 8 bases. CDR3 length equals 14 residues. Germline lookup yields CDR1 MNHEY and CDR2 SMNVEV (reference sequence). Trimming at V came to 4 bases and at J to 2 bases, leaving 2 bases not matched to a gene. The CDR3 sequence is CASSWTGTTDTQYF. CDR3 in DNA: TGTGCCAGCAGTTGGACAGGGACCACAGATACGCAGTATTTT.

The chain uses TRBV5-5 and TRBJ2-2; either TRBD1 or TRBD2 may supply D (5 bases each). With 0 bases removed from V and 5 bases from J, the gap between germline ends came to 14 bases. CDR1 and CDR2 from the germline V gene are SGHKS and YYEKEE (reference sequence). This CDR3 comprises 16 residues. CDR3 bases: TGTGCCAGCAGCTTGGCCTGGGAGACAGTTACCGGGGAGCTGTTTTTT. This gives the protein CASSLAWETVTGELFF.

CDR3 residues: CASSQGLVYEQFF. For the CDR3, the DNA is TGCGCCAGCAGCCAAGGCCTAGTGTATGAGCAGTTCTTC. The chain has TRBV4-1 and TRBJ2-1, with D hard to call. The germline V gene has CDR1 MGHRA and CDR2 YSYEKL. V shed 1 base and J shed 8 bases, with 9 bases lying between them. The CDR3 has 13 amino acids.

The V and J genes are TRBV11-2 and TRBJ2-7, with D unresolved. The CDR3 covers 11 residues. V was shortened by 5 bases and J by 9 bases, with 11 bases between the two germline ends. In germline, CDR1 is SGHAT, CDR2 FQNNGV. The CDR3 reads CASSLNWGQYF. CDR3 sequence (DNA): TGTGCCAGCAGCCTAAATTGGGGGCAGTACTTC. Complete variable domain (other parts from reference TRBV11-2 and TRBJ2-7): EAGVAQSPRYKIIEKRQSVAFWCNPISGHATLYWYQQILGQGPKLLIQFQNNGVVDDSQLPKDRFSAERLKGVDSTLKIQPAKLEDSAVYLCASSLNWGQYFGPGTRLTVT.

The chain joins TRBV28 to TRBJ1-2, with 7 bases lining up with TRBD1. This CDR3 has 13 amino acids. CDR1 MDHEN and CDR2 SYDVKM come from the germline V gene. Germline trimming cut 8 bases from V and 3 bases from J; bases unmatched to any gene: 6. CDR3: CASLGGWYYGYTF. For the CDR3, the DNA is TGTGCCAGCCTAGGGGGCTGGTACTATGGCTACACCTTC.

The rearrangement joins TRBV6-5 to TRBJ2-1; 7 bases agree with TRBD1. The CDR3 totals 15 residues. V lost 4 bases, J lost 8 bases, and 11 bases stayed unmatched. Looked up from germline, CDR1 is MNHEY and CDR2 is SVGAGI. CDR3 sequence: CASSSETGLRDEQFF. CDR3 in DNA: TGTGCCAGCAGTTCCGAGACAGGGCTTAGGGATGAGCAGTTCTTC.

The CDR3 nucleotides read TGTGCCAGCAGTTACTCCGAGATGGAGGGCTACACCTTC. It codes for CASSYSEMEGYTF. This rearrangement joins TRBV6-6 to TRBJ1-2; D unclear. The CDR3 is made up of 13 amino acids. V shed 0 bases and J shed 8 bases, with 10 bases lying between them. In germline, CDR1 is MNHNY, CDR2 SVGAGI (reference sequence).

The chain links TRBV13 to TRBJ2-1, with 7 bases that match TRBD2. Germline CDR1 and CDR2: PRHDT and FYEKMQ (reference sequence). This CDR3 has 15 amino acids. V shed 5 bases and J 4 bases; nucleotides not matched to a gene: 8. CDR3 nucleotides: TGTGCCAGCAGCCAACCTAGCGGTGGGTACAATGAGCAGTTCTTC. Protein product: CASSQPSGGYNEQFF.

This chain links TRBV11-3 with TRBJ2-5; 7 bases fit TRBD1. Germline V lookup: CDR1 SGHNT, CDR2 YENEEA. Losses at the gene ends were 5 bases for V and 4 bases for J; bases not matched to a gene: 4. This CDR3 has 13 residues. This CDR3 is CASSMGQPETQYF. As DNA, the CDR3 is TGTGCCAGCAGCATGGGACAGCCAGAGACCCAGTACTTC.

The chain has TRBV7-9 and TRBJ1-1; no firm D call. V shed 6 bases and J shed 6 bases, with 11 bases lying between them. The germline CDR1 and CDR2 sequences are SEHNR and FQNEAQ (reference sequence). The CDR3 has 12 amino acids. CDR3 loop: CASSPGKPEAFF. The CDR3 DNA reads TGTGCCAGCAGTCCCGGCAAGCCTGAAGCTTTCTTT. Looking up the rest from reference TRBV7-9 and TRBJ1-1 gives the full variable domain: DTGVSQNPRHKITKRGQNVTFRCDPISEHNRLYWYRQTLGQGPEFLTYFQNEAQLEKSRLLSDRFSAERPKGSFSTLEIQRTEQGDSAMYLCASSPGKPEAFFGQGTRLTVV.

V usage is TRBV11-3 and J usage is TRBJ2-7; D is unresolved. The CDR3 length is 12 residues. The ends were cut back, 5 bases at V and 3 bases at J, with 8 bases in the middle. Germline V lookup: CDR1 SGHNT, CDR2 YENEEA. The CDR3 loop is CASSAAYYEQYF. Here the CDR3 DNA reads TGTGCCAGCAGCGCGGCTTACTACGAGCAGTACTTC.

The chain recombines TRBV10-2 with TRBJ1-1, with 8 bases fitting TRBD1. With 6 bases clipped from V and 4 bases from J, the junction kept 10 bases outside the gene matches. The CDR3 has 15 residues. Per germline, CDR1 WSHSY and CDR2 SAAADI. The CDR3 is CASSPPRDRSTEAFF. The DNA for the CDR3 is TGCGCCAGCAGCCCGCCCCGGGACAGGTCCACTGAAGCTTTCTTT.

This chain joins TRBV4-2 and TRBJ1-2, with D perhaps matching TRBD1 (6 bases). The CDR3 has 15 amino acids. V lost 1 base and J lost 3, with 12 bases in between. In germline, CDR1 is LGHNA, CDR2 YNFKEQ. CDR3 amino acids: CASSQVEGHDYGYTF. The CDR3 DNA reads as TGTGCCAGCAGCCAAGTAGAGGGACACGACTATGGCTACACCTTC.

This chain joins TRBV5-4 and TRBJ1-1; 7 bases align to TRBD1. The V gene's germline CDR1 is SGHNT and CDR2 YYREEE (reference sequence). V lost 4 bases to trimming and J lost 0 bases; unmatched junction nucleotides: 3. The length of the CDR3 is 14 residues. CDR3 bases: TGTGCCAGCAGCATGACAGGGTTGAACACTGAAGCTTTCTTT. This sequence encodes CASSMTGLNTEAFF.

The chain's CDR3 is CASSQGQGAEAFF. The CDR3 DNA sequence: TGTGCCAGCAGCCAGGGACAGGGGGCTGAAGCTTTCTTT. The rearrangement joins TRBV14 to TRBJ1-1, with 11 bases matching TRBD1. J was trimmed by 6 bases and V by 3 bases; bases with no gene match: 0. Germline assignment: CDR1 SGHDN and CDR2 FVKESK. This CDR3 spans 13 amino acids.

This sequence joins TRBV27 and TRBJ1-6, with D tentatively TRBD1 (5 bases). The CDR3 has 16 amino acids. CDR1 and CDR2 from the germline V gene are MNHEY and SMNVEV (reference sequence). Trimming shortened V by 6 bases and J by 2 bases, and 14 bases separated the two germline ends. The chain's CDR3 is CASSWLQGPYNSPLHF. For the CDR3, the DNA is TGTGCCAGCAGCTGGCTCCAGGGTCCCTATAATTCACCCCTCCACTTT.